A single sample is the source of the 27 T cell receptor beta chains below, sequenced in a study of blood T cell repertoires in COVID-19 (dated by TCRdb to between 2020 and 2021). Libraries were made using the immunoSEQ multiplex PCR assay. TCRdb's version of the immuneACCESS table is confined to in-frame rearrangements and falls short of the full clone set. An unresolved V gene accounts for under half of the shortfall where checked; the remainder is of unknown origin. A total of 25,000 to 35,000 clones appear in this sample, 84% of them only once. Roughly 14% of the sample rests with the top ten. The source material was peripheral blood. The receptors derive from a human donor in a cohort sampled during active COVID-19.

The V and J genes are TRBV28 and TRBJ2-1; 9 bases are shared with TRBD2. This CDR3 contains 14 residues. V lost 5 bases and J lost 6; bases outside the gene matches: 5. Germline V gives CDR1 MDHEN, CDR2 SYDVKM. DNA of the CDR3: TGTGCCAGCAGTGTCCCGCGGGGGGGCAATGAGCAGTTCTTC. This codes for CASSVPRGGNEQFF.

The rearrangement links TRBV3-1 (or the pseudogene TRBV3-2) to TRBJ1-6, with D tentatively TRBD1 (5 bases). With 0 bases removed from V and 5 bases from J, the gap between germline ends came to 8 bases. CDR3 length: 15 residues. Germline CDR1 is LGHDT and CDR2 is YNNKEL (reference sequence). CDR3 nucleotides: TGTGCCAGCAGCCAAGAGGGGCACCATAATTCACCCCTCCACTTT. This codes for CASSQEGHHNSPLHF.

The chain combines TRBV7-7 with TRBJ2-7; the D gene is possibly TRBD2 (6 bases). Germline values: CDR1 SSHAT, CDR2 FNYEAQ (reference sequence). The CDR3 has 14 residues. The ends were cut back, 1 base at V and 5 bases at J, with 12 bases in the middle. The CDR3 region is CASSLGGGKNEQYF. The CDR3 DNA reads TGTGCCAGCAGCTTAGGGGGCGGGAAGAACGAGCAGTACTTC.

The chain is built from TRBV3-1 (or the pseudogene TRBV3-2) and TRBJ2-3; no firm D call. The CDR3 has 15 amino acids. Trimming removed 1 base from V and 2 bases from J, with 10 bases in between. The germline gives CDR1 LGHDT, CDR2 YNNKEL (reference sequence). CDR3 DNA sequence: TGTGCCAGCAGCCAAGGAATACACAACACAGATACGCAGTATTTT. Translation gives CASSQGIHNTDTQYF.

The rearrangement uses TRBV7-9 and TRBJ1-1; 10 nucleotides match TRBD1. Germline CDR1 and CDR2: SEHNR and FQNEAQ (reference sequence). V trimming: 4 bases; J trimming: 4 bases; junction bases outside the gene matches: 3. The CDR3 totals 14 residues. The CDR3 DNA follows: TGTGCCAGCAGCTGGACAGGGGGGAGCACTGAAGCTTTCTTT. Protein sequence: CASSWTGGSTEAFF.

The chain uses TRBV6-6 and TRBJ2-7; 14 bases line up with TRBD2. Germline CDR1 is MNHNY and CDR2 is SVGAGI (reference sequence). J gave up 12 bases and V 6 bases, and 7 bases lay outside the gene matches. CDR3 length equals 13 residues. The CDR3 here is CASSRTSGGPPYF. CDR3 DNA sequence: TGTGCCAGCAGCCGGACTAGCGGGGGGCCCCCGTACTTC.

The rearrangement uses TRBV7-3 and TRBJ1-1; D might be TRBD1 (6 bases). The CDR3 extends over 15 amino acids. Germline V lookup: CDR1 SGHTA, CDR2 FQGTGA. Trimming took 0 bases from V and 1 from J, leaving 9 bases between them. CDR3 region: CASSLTQGKNTEAFF. DNA of the CDR3: TGTGCCAGCAGCTTAACCCAGGGGAAGAACACTGAAGCTTTCTTT.

This clone was detected once. This chain uses TRBV21-1 with TRBJ2-2; the table names TRBD1, a call not compared with the DNA. TRBV21-1 is a pseudogene segment. The CDR3 spans 17 residues. The CDR3 sequence is CASSLKGGRTNTGELFF. The CDR3 DNA reads as TGTGCCAGCAGCCTAAAAGGGGGCAGGACGAACACCGGGGAGCTGTTTTTT.

V usage is TRBV12-3 or TRBV12-4 and J usage is TRBJ1-2; D gene unclear. This CDR3 has 11 amino acids. Trimming removed 5 bases at V and 8 bases at J, with 9 bases between. The CDR3 bases are TGTGCCAGCAGTCTACGGTGGGGCTACACCTTC. This sequence encodes CASSLRWGYTF.

This chain links TRBV19 with TRBJ1-6; TRBD1 agrees at 8 bases. The CDR3 is 16 residues long. V shed 3 bases and J 10 bases; nucleotides not matched to a gene: 11. The germline gives CDR1 LNHDA, CDR2 SQIVND (reference sequence). The CDR3, as DNA: TGTGCCAGTAGTATGAGAATCAGGACAGGGTTATCACCCCTCCACTTT. Translating gives CASSMRIRTGLSPLHF. Complete variable domain (other parts from reference TRBV19 and TRBJ1-6): DGGITQSPKYLFRKEGQNVTLSCEQNLNHDAMYWYRQDPGQGLRLIYYSQIVNDFQKGDIAEGYSVSREKKESFPLTVTSAQKNPTAFYLCASSMRIRTGLSPLHFGNGTRLTVT.

J is TRBJ2-3 and V is TRBV27, with 11 positions matching TRBD2. The V gene's germline CDR1 is MNHEY and CDR2 SMNVEV (reference sequence). V was clipped by 4 bases and J by 4 bases; unmatched bases: 16. This CDR3 comprises 19 residues. CDR3 DNA sequence: TGTGCCAGCAGTTCGGGTTTGGGAAATAGCGGGGGGGCCGCAGATACGCAGTATTTT. It specifies CASSSGLGNSGGAADTQYF.

This clone appeared once. The chain combines TRBV10-2 with TRBJ2-3; 11 nucleotides line up with TRBD2. Germline loops: CDR1 WSHSY, CDR2 SAAADI. This CDR3 comprises 16 residues. V dropped 6 bases and J dropped 5; count of bases not matched to a gene: 10. The CDR3: CASSQSSGGAKDTQYF. The CDR3 DNA sequence: TGCGCCAGCAGCCAAAGTAGCGGGGGGGCGAAAGATACGCAGTATTTT.

This rearrangement joins TRBV27 to TRBJ1-4, with D hard to call. This CDR3 contains 15 residues. Germline V CDR1 and CDR2: MNHEY, SMNVEV (reference sequence). V lost 4 bases, J lost 4 bases, and 13 bases lay in between. The CDR3 region has the DNA TGTGCCAGCAGTTCCCACCACAGAGATAATGAAAAACTGTTTTTT. This codes for CASSSHHRDNEKLFF.

The V call is TRBV18, the J call TRBJ1-2; 7 positions agree with TRBD1. Germline CDR1 and CDR2: KGHSH and LQKENI. V lost 5 bases and J lost 7; bases outside the gene matches: 10. The CDR3 extends over 14 amino acids. DNA of the CDR3: TGTGCCAGCTCAAGAACGGAGGGGGCAAGTGGCTACACCTTC. This translates into CASSRTEGASGYTF.

The chain combines TRBV11-2 with TRBJ2-5; no definite D call. Trimming stripped 0 bases from V and 2 bases from J, with 7 bases between. Germline V CDR1 and CDR2: SGHAT, FQNNGV. The length of the CDR3 is 14 residues. Here the CDR3 DNA reads TGTGCCAGCAGCTTAGACTACTCGCAAGAGACCCAGTACTTC. Encoded protein: CASSLDYSQETQYF.

V gene TRBV10-3 combines with J gene TRBJ2-7; D perhaps matches TRBD1 (6 bases). The CDR3 covers 15 residues. The germline CDR1 and CDR2 sequences are ENHRY and SYGVKD. V was shortened by 2 bases and J by 1 base, with 12 bases between the two germline ends. DNA for the CDR3: TGTGCCATCAGTGAGGGCAGGGGCCCTTCCTACGAGCAGTACTTC. Its translation: CAISEGRGPSYEQYF.

The CDR3 is CATSARQGALNTGELFF. CDR3 bases: TGTGCCACCAGTGCCCGACAGGGGGCGTTGAACACCGGGGAGCTGTTTTTT. The rearrangement joins TRBV24-1 to TRBJ2-2; 10 nucleotides match TRBD1. CDR3 length: 17 residues. V was pared by 5 bases and J by 1 base, with 6 bases of the junction left unmatched. Germline lookup yields CDR1 KGHDR and CDR2 SFDVKD.

The chain combines TRBV9 with TRBJ1-1; maybe TRBD1 (5 bases). The V and J ends lost 3 bases and 7 bases respectively, with 13 bases between them. The germline CDR1 and CDR2 sequences are SGDLS and YYNGEE. There are 13 residues in the CDR3. CDR3 amino acids: CASSAGLDHEAFF. The CDR3 nucleotides read TGTGCCAGCAGCGCGGGACTCGACCATGAAGCTTTCTTT.

V and J are TRBV11-2 and TRBJ2-3; 9 bases are shared with TRBD1. This CDR3 contains 15 residues. Germline V gene sequence: CDR1 SGHAT, CDR2 FQNNGV. The trim removed 5 bases at V and 4 bases at J, leaving 7 bases unmatched. The CDR3, as DNA: TGTGCCAGCAGCCTGCGGACAGGGGAGGCAGATACGCAGTATTTT. Its translation: CASSLRTGEADTQYF.

V gene TRBV6-4 combines with J gene TRBJ2-2, with 11 bases that match TRBD2. This CDR3 is built from 16 residues. The J segment lost 6 bases and the V segment lost 0 bases, leaving 3 bases of the junction unmatched. The V gene's germline CDR1 is MRHNA and CDR2 SNTAGT. The CDR3 DNA follows: TGTGCCAGCAGTGACTCGACTAGCGGGAAGGCCGGGGAGCTGTTTTTT. It codes for CASSDSTSGKAGELFF.

The J gene is TRBJ2-7, the V gene TRBV10-3, with no clear D. Looked up from germline, CDR1 is ENHRY and CDR2 is SYGVKD. This CDR3 is 12 amino acids long. The V gene lost 0 bases and the J gene lost 3 bases, with 3 bases spanning the gap. As DNA, the CDR3 is TGTGCCATCAGTGAGTCCCTCTACGAGCAGTACTTC. Protein: CAISESLYEQYF.

J is TRBJ2-7 and V is TRBV7-9, with 9 bases lining up with TRBD1. Germline V CDR1 and CDR2: SEHNR, FQNEAQ (reference sequence). The ends lost 5 bases at V and 3 bases at J; junction bases unmatched: 8. This CDR3 spans 15 amino acids. CDR3 coding DNA: TGTGCCAGCAGCCCGCCGGGACAGGGCCTCTACGAGCAGTACTTC. Protein: CASSPPGQGLYEQYF.

The chain's CDR3 is CASSLSRLAGGYGQYF. The CDR3 DNA is TGTGCCAGCAGTTTATCGCGGCTAGCGGGGGGCTACGGACAGTACTTC. The chain carries TRBV27 and TRBJ2-7; 11 bases match TRBD2. Germline values: CDR1 MNHEY, CDR2 SMNVEV (reference sequence). Unmatched junction bases numbered 11, after V lost 0 bases and J lost 10 bases. This CDR3 region has 16 residues.

Only a few counts were recorded for this clone. The chain couples TRBV7-2 to TRBJ1-4, with 10 bases matching TRBD1. Trimming cost V 7 bases and J 5 bases; bases outside gene matches: 16. The germline CDR1 and CDR2 sequences are SGHTA and FQGNSA. The CDR3 totals 18 residues. The CDR3 sequence is CASTHTLIGTGANEKLFF. In DNA, the CDR3 is TGTGCCAGCACTCATACACTGATCGGGACAGGGGCCAATGAAAAACTGTTTTTT.

The chain uses TRBV18 and TRBJ2-2; 8 bases match TRBD1. CDR1 KGHSH and CDR2 LQKENI come from the germline V gene. J gave up 3 bases and V 0 bases, and 3 bases lay outside the gene matches. CDR3 length: 16 residues. The DNA for the CDR3 is TGTGCCAGCTCACCACCAGGACAGGGTCACACCGGGGAGCTGTTTTTT. This gives the protein CASSPPGQGHTGELFF.

This chain uses TRBV7-3 with TRBJ1-1; D is unclear. The ends were cut back, 4 bases at V and 1 base at J, with 7 bases in the middle. Germline V lookup: CDR1 SGHTA, CDR2 FQGTGA. This CDR3 comprises 13 residues. The DNA for the CDR3 is TGTGCCAGCAGCTCTCAGGCGAACACTGAAGCTTTCTTT. Protein: CASSSQANTEAFF.

The V call is TRBV11-2, the J call TRBJ2-1; 11 nucleotides line up with TRBD2. CDR1 is SGHAT, CDR2 FQNNGV, per germline. The J segment lost 9 bases and the V segment lost 0 bases, leaving 10 bases of the junction unmatched. The CDR3 consists of 17 residues. The CDR3 sequence: CASSLDQSSGGRGEQFF. For the CDR3, the DNA is TGTGCCAGCAGCTTAGATCAGTCTAGCGGGGGGCGGGGTGAGCAGTTCTTC.